These 20 T cell receptor beta chains came from one sample sequenced in a study of immune evolution from preneoplasia to lung adenocarcinoma. Data came from immunoSEQ multiplex PCR; TCRdb stores just in-frame clones and leaves some out. The sample has 37,000 or so clones, 74% seen once; the top ten hold approximately 6.1%. The sample consisted of FFPE invasive lung adenocarcinoma tissue. The receptors here all came from a person in their sixties or seventies with lung adenocarcinoma.

The chain couples TRBV18 to TRBJ1-5, with 9 nucleotides matching TRBD1. The V gene's germline CDR1 is KGHSH and CDR2 LQKENI. This CDR3 has 14 amino acids. With V trimmed by 6 bases and J by 6 bases, 6 bases remained unmatched. DNA for the CDR3: TGTGCCAGCTCCGGGACAGGGACGCTTCAGCCCCAGCATTTT. Translation gives CASSGTGTLQPQHF.

This chain joins TRBV6-1 and TRBJ1-5, with 7 bases aligning to TRBD1. The junction had 13 bases not matched to a gene; V was cut back by 10 bases and J by 7 bases. Per germline, CDR1 MNHNS and CDR2 SASEGT. CDR3 length: 14 amino acids. Written as DNA, the CDR3 is TGTGCCATCGCGAAACAGGGGACGCGGCAGCCCCAGCATTTT. As protein: CAIAKQGTRQPQHF.

This clone was counted between two and nine times. The V gene is TRBV6-4, the J gene TRBJ2-2; TRBD1 is a possible D gene (5 bases). Trimming left V 2 bases short and J 8 bases short, with 12 bases between. This CDR3 has 14 amino acids. Germline V gene lookup returns CDR1 MRHNA and CDR2 SNTAGT. CDR3 residues: CASSDDQGSGELFF. The CDR3, as DNA: TGTGCCAGCAGTGACGATCAGGGTTCAGGGGAGCTGTTTTTT.

The chain combines TRBV11-2 with TRBJ2-7; D could derive from TRBD1 or TRBD2 (5 bases each). Germline V CDR1 and CDR2: SGHAT, FQNNGV. Trimming removed 5 bases at V and 2 bases at J, with 16 bases between. The CDR3 is 15 amino acids. The CDR3 region has the DNA TGTGCCAGCAGCCACCCCTTTGGGGGTACCTACGAGCAGTACTTC. Its protein is CASSHPFGGTYEQYF.

The V and J genes are TRBV19 and TRBJ2-3; 7 bases are shared with TRBD2. There are 16 residues in the CDR3. Germline V CDR1 and CDR2: LNHDA, SQIVND (reference sequence). V trimming: 4 bases; J trimming: 0 bases; junction bases outside the gene matches: 7. CDR3 DNA: TGTGCCAGTAGTAGGTTTAGCGGGCCTAGCACAGATACGCAGTATTTT. Translated, it gives CASSRFSGPSTDTQYF.

CDR3 nucleotide sequence: TGTGCCAGCAGCCTAGACAGGGCGGACACCGGGGAGCTGTTTTTT. Residues: CASSLDRADTGELFF. The chain links TRBV5-5 to TRBJ2-2; 7 bases are a match to TRBD1. The CDR3 is made up of 15 amino acids. Germline V gives CDR1 SGHKS, CDR2 YYEKEE (reference sequence). Losses at the gene ends were 4 bases for V and 3 bases for J; bases not matched to a gene: 6.

J is TRBJ2-7 and V is TRBV7-2, with TRBD2 as a possible D gene (7 bases). The CDR3 extends over 16 amino acids. From germline, CDR1 is SGHTA and CDR2 FQGNSA. Trimming shortened V by 5 bases and J by 2 bases, and 19 bases separated the two germline ends. CDR3 DNA: TGTGCCAGCAGCCCGAGGGGGGCTAGCGGCGCCTACGAGCAGTACTTC. It yields the protein CASSPRGASGAYEQYF.

V is TRBV10-3 and J is TRBJ2-7; D possibly corresponds to TRBD2 (6 bases). This CDR3 is 17 amino acids long. CDR1 and CDR2 (germline): ENHRY, SYGVKD. V gave up 2 bases and J gave up 0 bases, with 17 bases separating them. CDR3 bases: TGTGCCATCAGTGAGGCCAACTACTTCGGGAGCTCCTACGAGCAGTACTTC. It is translated as CAISEANYFGSSYEQYF.

This clone appeared a few times. This chain uses TRBV7-9 with TRBJ2-3, with TRBD2 matching 13 bases. The J segment lost 4 bases and the V segment lost 4 bases, leaving 5 bases of the junction unmatched. Looked up from germline, CDR1 is SEHNR and CDR2 is FQNEAQ (reference sequence). The CDR3 spans 16 residues. The DNA for the CDR3 is TGTGCCAGCAGCTCCGGGACTAGCGGGAAGGCAGATACGCAGTATTTT. It specifies CASSSGTSGKADTQYF. The whole variable domain, remainder taken from reference TRBV7-9 and TRBJ2-3, is DTGVSQNPRHKITKRGQNVTFRCDPISEHNRLYWYRQTLGQGPEFLTYFQNEAQLEKSRLLSDRFSAERPKGSFSTLEIQRTEQGDSAMYLCASSSGTSGKADTQYFGPGTRLTVL.

V is TRBV29-1 and J is TRBJ2-5; tentative D call: TRBD1 (5 bases). CDR1 and CDR2 (germline): SQVTM, ANQGSEA. CDR3 length: 13 amino acids. The V end lost 2 bases, the J end lost 4 bases, and 11 bases lay between the germline ends. DNA of the CDR3: TGCAGCGTTGAAAGGTCCCAGGGAGAGACCCAGTACTTC. It translates to CSVERSQGETQYF.

This clone showed up just a few times. The V and J genes are TRBV28 and TRBJ2-7; 10 bases agree with TRBD2. The V and J ends lost 6 bases and 0 bases, in that order; junction bases with no gene match: 2. The germline CDR1 and CDR2 sequences are MDHEN and SYDVKM. The CDR3 is 14 amino acids. CDR3 nucleotide sequence: TGTGCCAGCAGGAGCGGGAGGGTCTCCTACGAGCAGTACTTC. It codes for CASRSGRVSYEQYF.

The rearrangement links TRBV4-2 to TRBJ2-2; D is possibly TRBD2 (6 bases). The CDR3 is made up of 14 amino acids. The ends were cut back, 4 bases at V and 7 bases at J, with 13 bases in the middle. Germline V gene lookup returns CDR1 LGHNA and CDR2 YNFKEQ. This chain's CDR3 is CASSPPSDVGELFF. In DNA form, the CDR3 reads TGTGCCAGCAGCCCCCCTAGCGATGTCGGGGAGCTGTTTTTT.

This clone occurred once. The gene calls are TRBV7-2 and TRBJ1-5; the D gene is possibly TRBD1 (6 bases). The V and J ends lost 8 bases and 6 bases respectively, with 17 bases between them. Germline V gene lookup returns CDR1 SGHTA and CDR2 FQGNSA. The CDR3 is made up of 14 amino acids. CDR3 sequence (DNA): TGTGCCAGCCAAGGGGGGGGGTTGGGTCAGCCCCAGCATTTT. The encoded protein is CASQGGGLGQPQHF. The whole variable domain, remainder taken from reference TRBV7-2 and TRBJ1-5, is GAGVSQSPSNKVTEKGKDVELRCDPISGHTALYWYRQSLGQGLEFLIYFQGNSAPDKSGLPSDRFSAERTGGSVSTLTIQRTQQEDSAVYLCASQGGGLGQPQHFGDGTRLSIL.

This chain links TRBV15 with TRBJ2-1, with 9 bases identical to TRBD1. Germline V gives CDR1 LNHNV, CDR2 YYDKDF (reference sequence). Unmatched junction bases numbered 6, after V lost 5 bases and J lost 1 base. CDR3 length: 16 amino acids. The CDR3 DNA reads as TGTGCCACCAGCGTCCACAGGGGGCGTTCCTACAATGAGCAGTTCTTC. It encodes CATSVHRGRSYNEQFF.

The rearrangement joins TRBV9 to TRBJ1-5; D remains unclear. Germline values: CDR1 SGDLS, CDR2 YYNGEE. The CDR3 is 13 residues long. V lost 1 base and J lost 7, with 9 bases in between. CDR3 loop: CASSVSADQPQHF. The CDR3 DNA is TGTGCCAGCAGCGTAAGTGCAGACCAGCCCCAGCATTTT.

The chain recombines TRBV5-1 with TRBJ2-1, with 7 positions matching TRBD2. The CDR3 totals 15 residues. The V gene's germline CDR1 is SGHRS and CDR2 YFSETQ. V gave up 0 bases and J gave up 3 bases; unmatched junction bases: 3. CDR3 sequence: CASSLGGEGYNEQFF. The CDR3 DNA reads as TGCGCCAGCAGCTTGGGAGGGGAGGGCTACAATGAGCAGTTCTTC.

This clone was counted a few times. The gene calls are TRBV6-4 and TRBJ2-7; TRBD1 agrees at 7 bases. Germline CDR1 reads MRHNA; CDR2 reads SNTAGT. Trimming removed 7 bases from V and 0 bases from J; junction bases left unmatched: 12. The CDR3 has 16 residues. CDR3 sequence (DNA): TGTGCCAGCACATATAACAGGGGCCGTATCTCCTACGAGCAGTACTTC. This encodes CASTYNRGRISYEQYF.

The rearrangement joins TRBV9 to TRBJ2-2; D unresolved. Trimming took 0 bases from V and 2 from J, leaving 11 bases between them. This CDR3 is 16 amino acids long. From germline, CDR1 is SGDLS and CDR2 YYNGEE. CDR3 bases: TGTGCCAGCAGCGTAGGAAAAGGGTTCAACACCGGGGAGCTGTTTTTT. Translated, it gives CASSVGKGFNTGELFF.

This clone was recorded only once. The rearrangement uses TRBV28 and TRBJ2-4, with TRBD2 identical over 12 bases. The length of the CDR3 is 18 residues. The V and J ends lost 6 bases and 0 bases, in that order; junction bases with no gene match: 9. CDR1 and CDR2 from the germline V gene are MDHEN and SYDVKM. CDR3 nucleotides: TGTGCCAGCAGCCCGACTAGCGGGAGTGAGCTAGCCAAAAACATTCAGTACTTC. Translated: CASSPTSGSELAKNIQYF.

The rearrangement uses TRBV19 and TRBJ2-6; 9 bases agree with TRBD1. This CDR3 spans 18 amino acids. Looked up from germline, CDR1 is LNHDA and CDR2 is SQIVND (reference sequence). J lost 0 bases, V lost 7 bases, and 10 bases had no gene match. For the CDR3, the DNA is TGTGCCAGTACCTTTTTTCCGGGACAGGGCTCTGGGGCCAACGTCCTGACTTTC. Translation gives CASTFFPGQGSGANVLTF.